This entry features one T cell receptor beta chain sequence. It has no known antigen specificity. No base qualities exist here, and no much larger clone lies one base off it. Deletion took 4 bases off V and 1 base off J, with a span of 16 bases between the germline ends. The CDR3 holds 15 amino acids from the cysteine to the phenylalanine. The only DNA kept is the CDR3, 45 bases in frame from the first base. The germline V gene (reference sequence) specifies GTSNPN as CDR1 and SVGIG as CDR2. The immunoSEQ Assay, a bias-controlled multiplex PCR, was used to amplify TCRbeta CDR3 regions from genomic DNA. Under the source paper's analysis protocol: Nucleated cell counts per sample were estimated from amplification of reference gene primers within the assay. To quantify the absolute abundance of each unique TCRbeta CDR3 rearrangement, sequence reads were collapsed and filtered. Productive Simpson clonality was computed per sample as the square root of Simpson's diversity index over productive rearrangements. In TCRdb, the immuneACCESS table is reduced to in-frame sequences with V and J assigned. These tables do not hold every clone; where another copy was compared, an unresolved V gene accounts for under half, and the others remain unexplained. The DNA gave D and trimming, while V, J and clone size come from that table. Recorded for this sample are about 83,000 clones; 90% of them occurred a single time. Roughly 15% of the sample lies in the top ten.

This sample was included in a study of blood T cell repertoires in COVID-19 (dated by TCRdb to the early 2020s). Describing the broader study: Samples covering the acute and convalescent phases of COVID-19 were provided by collaborators in the United States, Italy and Spain. The material from the prospective study consisted of cDNA or gDNA derived from T cells, B-cell-depleted T cells, or PBMCs. A de-identified subject ID, COVID-19 status, age in years and sex were almost always included in the sample metadata. Samples were obtained from the ongoing ImmuneRACE study (first 160 participants) and from about 1,300 subjects provided by 6 global collaborators. Subjects who had been exposed to COVID-19, were actively infected with it, or had recovered from it provided the deeply sampled blood TCRbeta repertoires that made up the dataset. HLA class I and class II types, where available, came from metadata supplied by the sample provider rather than from assay-based typing. The repertoires were released in a freely available public database meant as a resource for research on the immune response to SARS-CoV-2. Broader findings and caveats from the paper: How much clinical and demographic metadata was included differed by source and by participant, and the metadata was provided uncurated.

Each collaborating institution followed its own protocols to collect whole blood in K2EDTA tubes. For TCRbeta analysis, collaborator samples were shipped as frozen whole blood, as isolated PBMCs, or as DNA extracted from either sample type. Sequencing was performed on peripheral blood. Rearrangement joined TRBV30 to TRBJ1-2; a tentative D match to TRBD1 spans 6 bases. This sequence was found in an elderly woman with active or convalescent COVID-19. Here is the DNA: TGTGCCTGGAAAGATAGGGGGTTTCGTAACTATGGCTACACCTTC. Its amino acids are CAWKDRGFRNYGYTF.